This T cell receptor beta chain was obtained from a study of blood T cell repertoires in COVID-19. Study context: The samples span acute and convalescent COVID-19 from the United States, Italy and Spain. In each case, the material was cDNA or gDNA derived from T cells, B-cell-depleted T cells, or PBMCs.

As processed by the authors: The authors estimated nucleated cell counts from reference gene primer amplification. Clones were sequenced by immunoSEQ multiplex PCR, and TCRdb holds only the in-frame ones, with some missing. The DNA was the basis for D and trimming; V, J and clone size are from that table. In the table there are around 230,000 clones, around 82% of which are singletons. This clone was found once. V lost 0 bases, J lost 2 bases, and 8 bases lay in between. Germline CDR1 is LNHNV and CDR2 is YYDKDF (reference sequence). The CDR3 loop spans 15 amino acids. The chain links TRBV15 to TRBJ1-3, with D perhaps matching TRBD1 (5 bases). Sequencing input: peripheral blood. The sequence was obtained from a woman in her fifties or sixties with acute or convalescent COVID-19. The CDR3 region is CATSRDLGPGNTIYF. CDR3 sequence (DNA): TGTGCCACCAGCAGAGATTTGGGGCCTGGAAACACCATATATTTT.